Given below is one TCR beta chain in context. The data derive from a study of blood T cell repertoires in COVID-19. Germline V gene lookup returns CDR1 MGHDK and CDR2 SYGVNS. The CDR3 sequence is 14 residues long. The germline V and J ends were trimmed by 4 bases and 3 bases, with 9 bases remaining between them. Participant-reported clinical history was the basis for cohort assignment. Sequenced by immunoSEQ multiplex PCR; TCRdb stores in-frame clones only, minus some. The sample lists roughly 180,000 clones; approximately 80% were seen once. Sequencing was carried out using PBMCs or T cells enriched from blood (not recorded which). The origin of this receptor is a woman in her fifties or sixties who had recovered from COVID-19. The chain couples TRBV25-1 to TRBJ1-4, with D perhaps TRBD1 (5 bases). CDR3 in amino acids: CASSARAANEKLFF. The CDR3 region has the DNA TGTGCCAGCAGTGCCAGGGCAGCTAATGAAAAACTGTTTTTT.